Listed here are 20 T cell receptor beta chains from one sample, sequenced in a study of Ad26.COV2.S vaccination and SARS-CoV-2 variants. Profiling relied on immunoSEQ multiplex PCR, and the TCRdb table lists in-frame clones only, not all of them. The repertoire holds almost 400,000 clones, with around nine tenths as singletons. As for treatment: around 19 received Ad26.COV2.S at low or high dose, single or two shots; 5 received placebo; per-sample allocation not given. Samples analyzed were those drawn on day 63 after the first vaccine or placebo injection. Material: peripheral blood, obtained in a trial of Ad26.COV2.S vaccine versus placebo. The receptor source for this set is a person between 18 and 60 years old who received the Ad26.COV2.S COVID-19 vaccine or a placebo.

This clone appeared once. The genes are TRBV7-9 and TRBJ1-6, with D possibly being TRBD1 (5 bases). Trimming cost V 1 base and J 7 bases, with 5 bases left between them. The germline V gene has CDR1 SEHNR and CDR2 FQNEAQ (reference sequence). The CDR3 contains 13 residues. CDR3 loop: CASSLGTNSPLHF. In nucleotides, the CDR3 is TGTGCCAGCAGCTTAGGGACAAATTCACCCCTCCACTTT. Filled out from reference TRBV7-9 and TRBJ1-6, the complete variable domain reads DTGVSQNPRHKITKRGQNVTFRCDPISEHNRLYWYRQTLGQGPEFLTYFQNEAQLEKSRLLSDRFSAERPKGSFSTLEIQRTEQGDSAMYLCASSLGTNSPLHFGNGTRLTVT.

The V call is TRBV11-2, the J call TRBJ2-1; 9 bases match TRBD2. CDR3 length: 14 amino acids. Germline V gene lookup returns CDR1 SGHAT and CDR2 FQNNGV. The junction had 1 base not matched to a gene; V was cut back by 1 base and J by 6 bases. The CDR3 bases are TGTGCCAGCAGCTTAGGCGGGAGGGTCAATGAGCAGTTCTTC. This gives the protein CASSLGGRVNEQFF.

The chain recombines TRBV7-9 with TRBJ2-1; 11 nucleotides agree with TRBD2. Germline trimming cut 3 bases from V and 7 bases from J; bases unmatched to any gene: 17. CDR1 SEHNR and CDR2 FQNEAQ come from the germline V gene (reference sequence). The CDR3 runs to 19 residues. In nucleotides, the CDR3 is TGTGCCAGCAGCTTTCCCCGTTCCCAGACTAGCGGGATTGCGAATGAGCAGTTCTTC. This translates into CASSFPRSQTSGIANEQFF.

The J gene is TRBJ1-1, the V gene TRBV5-1; D remains ambiguous. The germline gives CDR1 SGHRS, CDR2 YFSETQ. The V end was cut by 2 bases, the J end by 2 bases, with 13 bases between. The CDR3 contains 15 residues. The CDR3 is CASSFLGPENTEAFF. The CDR3 DNA is TGCGCCAGCAGCTTCCTCGGGCCAGAAAACACTGAAGCTTTCTTT.

V usage is TRBV11-3 and J usage is TRBJ2-5, with 11 bases fitting TRBD1. The CDR3 spans 15 residues. With V trimmed by 5 bases and J by 5 bases, 7 bases remained unmatched. The V gene's germline CDR1 is SGHNT and CDR2 YENEEA. In DNA form, the CDR3 reads TGTGCCAGCAGCCCGGGACAGGGGGAATCGGAGACCCAGTACTTC. This translates into CASSPGQGESETQYF.

This rearrangement joins TRBV9 to TRBJ2-7; 12 bases are a match to TRBD2. Germline V gives CDR1 SGDLS, CDR2 YYNGEE. V gave up 4 bases and J gave up 3 bases; unmatched junction bases: 5. CDR3 length equals 15 residues. CDR3 protein: CASSPGTSGYYEQYF. DNA of the CDR3: TGTGCCAGCAGCCCAGGGACTAGCGGGTACTACGAGCAGTACTTC.

This chain uses TRBV18 with TRBJ2-7; 7 positions match TRBD1. This CDR3 is 15 amino acids long. CDR1 is KGHSH and CDR2 is LQKENI in the germline V gene. V lost 5 bases to trimming and J lost 2 bases; unmatched junction nucleotides: 9. The CDR3 protein is CASSSRQGVPYEQYF. CDR3 DNA: TGTGCCAGCTCATCCAGACAGGGTGTCCCCTACGAGCAGTACTTC.

This chain connects TRBV19 to TRBJ1-4, with TRBD1 as a possible D gene (5 bases). Germline assignment: CDR1 LNHDA and CDR2 SQIVND (reference sequence). This CDR3 contains 14 residues. V lost 4 bases to trimming and J lost 0 bases, with 6 bases between them. The CDR3 DNA follows: TGTGCCAGTAGTACGGGGGCAACTAATGAAAAACTGTTTTTT. The encoded protein is CASSTGATNEKLFF.

The chain is built from TRBV4-2 and TRBJ2-5, with 13 bases identical to TRBD2. The V segment lost 3 bases and the J segment 3 bases; nucleotides outside the gene matches: 1. The germline V gene has CDR1 LGHNA and CDR2 YNFKEQ. There are 15 residues in the CDR3. The CDR3: CASSQGLAGKETQYF. The CDR3 nucleotides read TGTGCCAGCAGCCAGGGACTAGCGGGAAAAGAGACCCAGTACTTC.

This clone has more than one count but fewer than ten. V gene TRBV9 combines with J gene TRBJ2-1; 9 bases are shared with TRBD2. V trimming: 4 bases; J trimming: 5 bases; junction bases outside the gene matches: 7. The CDR3 runs to 15 residues. Germline V gene sequence: CDR1 SGDLS, CDR2 YYNGEE. The CDR3 DNA is TGTGCCAGCAGCTTTACAAGCGGGAGGCACAATGAGCAGTTCTTC. Amino acid sequence: CASSFTSGRHNEQFF.

The V gene is TRBV29-1, the J gene TRBJ2-5, with TRBD1 matching over 9 bases. With V trimmed by 3 bases and J by 9 bases, 8 bases remained unmatched. This CDR3 comprises 13 residues. The germline CDR1 and CDR2 sequences are SQVTM and ANQGSEA. The CDR3: CSVEGQGLWAQYF. CDR3 coding DNA: TGCAGCGTTGAGGGACAGGGCCTTTGGGCCCAGTACTTC.

This rearrangement joins TRBV2 to TRBJ1-1; D is ambiguous. Germline values: CDR1 SNHLY, CDR2 FYNNEI. The CDR3 loop spans 15 amino acids. Trimming left V 6 bases short and J 5 bases short, with 19 bases between. This CDR3 is CASRAEAVVGTEAFF. CDR3 nucleotide sequence: TGTGCCAGCAGGGCGGAGGCGGTGGTTGGAACTGAAGCTTTCTTT.

The CDR3 reads CASSLAATEAFF. CDR3 DNA: TGTGCCAGCAGCTTGGCTGCCACTGAAGCTTTCTTT. The chain links TRBV5-6 to TRBJ1-1; no reliable D call. In germline, CDR1 is SGHDT, CDR2 YYEEEE. V lost 0 bases, J lost 4 bases, and 4 bases lay in between. CDR3 length equals 12 residues.

V is TRBV14 and J is TRBJ2-7; tentative D call: TRBD1 (5 bases). This CDR3 is built from 13 residues. V shed 0 bases and J shed 6 bases, with 9 bases lying between them. Germline assignment: CDR1 SGHDN and CDR2 FVKESK. This CDR3 reads CASSQERGSEQYF. CDR3 in DNA: TGTGCCAGCAGCCAAGAAAGGGGTTCCGAGCAGTACTTC.

Comments on this clone: The sample contains more than one DNA sequence encoding this CDR3. V gene TRBV27 combines with J gene TRBJ2-3; tentatively, D is TRBD2 (5 bases). This CDR3 is built from 14 residues. Deletions cut 2 bases from V and 0 bases from J, with 6 bases between. Germline CDR1 is MNHEY and CDR2 is SMNVEV (reference sequence). CDR3 sequence: CASSLRTSTDTQYF. CDR3 sequence (DNA): TGTGCCAGCAGTTTAAGGACTAGCACAGATACGCAGTATTTT.

V usage is TRBV6-5 and J usage is TRBJ1-1; no clear D. V was clipped by 9 bases and J by 1 base, with 9 bases between them. The CDR3 extends over 12 amino acids. Germline-derived CDR1 and CDR2 are MNHEY and SVGAGI. The CDR3: CASAWTNTEAFF. The CDR3 DNA sequence: TGTGCCAGTGCGTGGACGAACACTGAAGCTTTCTTT.

J is TRBJ2-2 and V is TRBV19; D is unclear. V dropped 7 bases and J dropped 7 bases, with 13 bases sitting between them. Germline assignment: CDR1 LNHDA and CDR2 SQIVND (reference sequence). The length of the CDR3 is 13 residues. The CDR3 is CASNKLGGGELFF. DNA of the CDR3: TGTGCCAGTAATAAGTTAGGCGGCGGGGAGCTGTTTTTT.

The J gene is TRBJ2-1, the V gene TRBV3-1 (or the pseudogene TRBV3-2); TRBD2 matches at 8 bases. Unmatched junction bases numbered 21, after V lost 0 bases and J lost 8 bases. The CDR3 is 20 residues long. The germline V gene encodes CDR1 LGHDT and CDR2 YNNKEL (reference sequence). DNA of the CDR3: TGTGCCAGCAGCCAAGATCGCCCCGAGGGGCGGGAGGAATTGATCTATGAGCAGTTCTTC. Protein product: CASSQDRPEGREELIYEQFF.

The V and J genes are TRBV19 and TRBJ2-1, with TRBD1 as a possible D gene (5 bases). CDR3 length equals 15 residues. CDR1 and CDR2 from the germline V gene are LNHDA and SQIVND (reference sequence). V lost 7 bases, J lost 6 bases, and 19 bases lay in between. The DNA of the CDR3 is TGTGCCAGTACCCCCTCCGGCTCAAGGGGCAATGAGCAGTTCTTC. Translation gives CASTPSGSRGNEQFF.

This clone turned up a few times. The rearrangement joins TRBV15 to TRBJ2-7; 8 bases line up with TRBD1. Germline V CDR1 and CDR2: LNHNV, YYDKDF (reference sequence). The CDR3 spans 15 residues. V shed 4 bases, J shed 1 base, and the junction held 6 bases outside the gene matches. Here the CDR3 DNA reads TGTGCCACCAGCATTGGGGACAGGCTATCCTACGAGCAGTACTTC. The encoded protein is CATSIGDRLSYEQYF.